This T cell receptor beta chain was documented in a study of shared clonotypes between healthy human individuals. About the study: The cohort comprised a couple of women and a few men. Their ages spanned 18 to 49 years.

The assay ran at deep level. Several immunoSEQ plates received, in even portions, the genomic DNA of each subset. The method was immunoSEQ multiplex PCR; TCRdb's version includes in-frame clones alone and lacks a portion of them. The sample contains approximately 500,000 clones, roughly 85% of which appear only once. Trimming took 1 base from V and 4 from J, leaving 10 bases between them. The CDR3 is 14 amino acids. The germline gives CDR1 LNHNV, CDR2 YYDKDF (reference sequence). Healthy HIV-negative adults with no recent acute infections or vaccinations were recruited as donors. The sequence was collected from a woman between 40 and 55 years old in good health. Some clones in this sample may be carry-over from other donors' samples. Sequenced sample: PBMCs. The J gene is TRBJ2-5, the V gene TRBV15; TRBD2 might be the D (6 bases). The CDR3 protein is CATSRGTGGETQYF. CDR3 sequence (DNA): TGTGCCACCAGCAGAGGGACCGGGGGAGAGACCCAGTACTTC. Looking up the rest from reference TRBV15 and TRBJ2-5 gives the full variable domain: DAMVIQNPRYQVTQFGKPVTLSCSQTLNHNVMYWYQQKSSQAPKLLFHYYDKDFNNEADTPDNFQSRRPNTSFCFLDIRSPGLGDTAMYLCATSRGTGGETQYFGPGTRLLVL.